This passage covers 5 T cell receptor beta chains from one sample sequenced in a study of healthy donors' naive CD4 and CD8 T cells. A linear amplification protocol produced the TCR libraries from 500 ng of total RNA. Using its own MiXCR run on the reads, TCRdb lists one record per CDR3 protein. Counted here are approximately 180,000 distinct CDR3 sequences, over 60% occurring once; the ten biggest clones make up about 2.1%. Material: naive CD4+ and CD8+ T cells sorted from blood, pooled from several donors. These TCRs come from a pool of human donors in good health; the sample pools cells from several healthy donors.

The chain couples TRBV27 to TRBJ1-5; the D is unclear. V lost 5 bases and J lost 4, with 9 bases in between. The CDR3 is 13 residues long. In germline, CDR1 is MNHEY, CDR2 SMNVEV (reference sequence). This chain's CDR3 is CASSRTANQPQHF. The CDR3 nucleotides are TGTGCCAGCAGTCGGACCGCGAATCAGCCCCAGCATTTT.

DNA for the CDR3: TGTGCCAGCAGCTTAAAAGGCTTCACCGGGGAGCTGTTTTTT. The encoded protein is CASSLKGFTGELFF. The chain links TRBV13 to TRBJ2-2, with D unresolved. V was cut by 2 bases and J by 4 bases, with 8 bases left in between. The germline V gene encodes CDR1 PRHDT and CDR2 FYEKMQ (reference sequence). The CDR3 spans 14 residues.

V usage is TRBV29-1 and J usage is TRBJ2-7, with D tentatively TRBD1 (6 bases). Germline CDR1 and CDR2: SQVTM and ANQGSEA. The CDR3 has 13 amino acids. The ends were cut back, 6 bases at V and 0 bases at J, with 12 bases in the middle. CDR3 coding DNA: TGCAGCGTCCTTACAGGGTTCTCCTACGAGCAGTACTTC. It is translated as CSVLTGFSYEQYF.

The chain employs TRBV10-3 and TRBJ2-1, with TRBD2 matching 11 bases. Germline-derived CDR1 and CDR2 are ENHRY and SYGVKD. V was clipped by 5 bases and J by 2 bases; unmatched bases: 11. This CDR3 spans 18 amino acids. The CDR3 loop is CAISPGLAEETPYNEQFF. The CDR3 region has the DNA TGTGCCATCAGTCCGGGACTAGCGGAGGAGACCCCCTACAATGAGCAGTTCTTC.

This clonotype was found a few times. Here the CDR3 reads CSDRGLRTYNEQFF. DNA for the CDR3: TGCAGCGACCGGGGATTACGAACCTACAATGAGCAGTTCTTC. The chain is built from TRBV29-1 and TRBJ2-1, with a possible D match to TRBD2 (5 bases). V lost 7 bases to trimming and J lost 2 bases, with 15 bases between them. The CDR3 runs 14 residues. Germline values: CDR1 SQVTM, CDR2 ANQGSEA.